Listed here are 2 T cell receptor beta chains from one sample, sequenced in a study of breast tumors, draining lymph nodes, adjacent tissues. MiXCR, applied by TCRdb to the multiplex PCR reads, yields one record per CDR3 protein. The table lists 150,000 to 250,000 distinct CDR3 sequences, approximately 30% of them singletons, with more than 4% in the top ten. Axillary draining lymph nodes of breast cancer patients supplied the node samples. What was sequenced was axillary lymph node tissue. The receptors here all came from a female donor with breast cancer. Some clones in this sample may be carry-over from other donors' samples.

This clonotype was observed at least ten times. V gene TRBV5-1 combines with J gene TRBJ2-7; tentatively, D is TRBD1 (6 bases). The germline V and J ends were trimmed by 4 bases and 0 bases, with 14 bases remaining between them. Germline CDR1 is SGHRS and CDR2 is YFSETQ. This CDR3 is 15 amino acids long. As DNA, the CDR3 is TGCGCCAGCAGCATTCCGGGACATCCCTCCTACGAGCAGTACTTC. Amino acid sequence: CASSIPGHPSYEQYF. Variable domain in full (rest from reference TRBV5-1 and TRBJ2-7): KAGVTQTPRYLIKTRGQQVTLSCSPISGHRSVSWYQQTPGQGLQFLFEYFSETQRNKGNFPGRFSGRQFSNSRSEMNVSTLELGDSALYLCASSIPGHPSYEQYFGPGTRLTVT.

This clonotype was seen at least ten times. The rearrangement uses TRBV24-1 and TRBJ2-1; D not resolved. Trimming took 3 bases from V and 0 from J, leaving 8 bases between them. The germline V gene has CDR1 KGHDR and CDR2 SFDVKD. The CDR3 is 15 amino acids. In DNA form, the CDR3 reads TGTGCCACCAGTGATACGGCGAGCTCCTACAATGAGCAGTTCTTC. Residues: CATSDTASSYNEQFF.